Included here is one TCR beta chain sequence, with context. Its antigen remains unidentified. The sample originates from a study of CD8+ T cells in alopecia areata. Study-level results: Resident alphabeta T-cell populations of normal skin are likewise subject to sequencing in scalp samples. Many expanded lesional clones stayed in scalp and blood while on tofacitinib. Clonality exceeded that of normal scalp in lesional scalp, most notably in alopecia totalis/universalis.

V was clipped by 9 bases and J by 6 bases, with 12 bases between them. Germline V CDR1 and CDR2: MNHEY, SVGAGI. The CDR3 has 12 residues. RNA was extracted and reverse transcribed into cDNA as the sequencing template. TCRdb keeps only in-frame clones here, not all; method: immunoSEQ multiplex PCR. Of 95,000 to 100,000 clones listed, 60% to 75% are singletons. As for treatment: oral pan-JAK inhibitor, 5-10 mg twice daily. From PBMCs, CD4+ and CD8+ T cells were sorted. The clonotype comes from a human donor with alopecia areata. The chain links TRBV6-5 to TRBJ2-1; D remains unclear. The material sequenced was CD8+ T cells sorted from blood, taken at week 4, from a patient treated with tofacitinib. CDR3 DNA: TGTGCCAGTAGGGAAACTTCCAATGAGCAGTTCTTC. As protein: CASRETSNEQFF.